Below, one TCR beta chain is given with its context. The sample is drawn from a study of blood T cell repertoires in COVID-19. Overall study: Samples came from the United States, Italy and Spain, spanning acute and convalescent COVID-19. From T cells, B-cell-depleted T cells, or PBMCs came the material, which was cDNA or gDNA.

Original methodology: Amplification of reference gene primers was used by the study to estimate nucleated cell counts. Generated by immunoSEQ multiplex PCR, the TCRdb table keeps only in-frame clones and is missing some. The V and J calls and clone size were taken over from that table, and D and trimming were inferred from the DNA. This table holds about 100,000 clones, around 80% found once. Germline V CDR1 and CDR2: SNHLY, FYNNEI. The CDR3 has 14 residues. The junction had 8 bases not matched to a gene; V was cut back by 7 bases and J by 4 bases. Specimen: peripheral blood. This TCR came from a man aged 70-80 years with active or convalescent COVID-19. The chain joins TRBV2 to TRBJ2-7, with TRBD2 matching over 9 bases. Here the CDR3 reads CASNPDSGRYEQYF. Here the CDR3 DNA reads TGTGCCAGCAACCCGGACAGCGGGAGGTACGAGCAGTACTTC.